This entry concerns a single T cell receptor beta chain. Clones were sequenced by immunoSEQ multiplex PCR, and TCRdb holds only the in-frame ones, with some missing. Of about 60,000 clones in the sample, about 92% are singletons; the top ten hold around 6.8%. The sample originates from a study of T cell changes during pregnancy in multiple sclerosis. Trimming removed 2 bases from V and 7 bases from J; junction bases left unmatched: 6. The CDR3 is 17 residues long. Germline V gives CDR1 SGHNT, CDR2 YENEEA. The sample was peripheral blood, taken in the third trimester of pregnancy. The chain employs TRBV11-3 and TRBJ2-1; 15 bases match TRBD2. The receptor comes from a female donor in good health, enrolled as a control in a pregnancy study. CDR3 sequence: CASSLRPGLAGGNEQFF. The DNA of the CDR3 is TGTGCCAGCAGCTTACGCCCCGGACTAGCGGGGGGGAATGAGCAGTTCTTC.